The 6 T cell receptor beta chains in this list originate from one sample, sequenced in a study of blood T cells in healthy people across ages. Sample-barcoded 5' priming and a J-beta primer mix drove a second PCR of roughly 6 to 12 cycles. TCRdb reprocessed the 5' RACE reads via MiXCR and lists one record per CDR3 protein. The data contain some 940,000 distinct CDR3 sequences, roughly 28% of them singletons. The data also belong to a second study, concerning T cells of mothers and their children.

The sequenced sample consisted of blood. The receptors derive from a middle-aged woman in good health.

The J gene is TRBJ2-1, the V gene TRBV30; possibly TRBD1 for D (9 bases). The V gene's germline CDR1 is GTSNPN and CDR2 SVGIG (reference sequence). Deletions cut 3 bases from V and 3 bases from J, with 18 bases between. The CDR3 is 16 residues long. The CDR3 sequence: CAWSAGGQGRYNEQFF. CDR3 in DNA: TGTGCCTGGAGCGCGGGGGGACAGGGACGCTACAATGAGCAGTTCTTC.

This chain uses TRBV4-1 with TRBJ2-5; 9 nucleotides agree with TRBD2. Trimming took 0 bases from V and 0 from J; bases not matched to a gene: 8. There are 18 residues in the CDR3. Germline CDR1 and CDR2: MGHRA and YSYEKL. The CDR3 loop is CASSQDRAGGEYQETQYF. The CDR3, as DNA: TGCGCCAGCAGCCAAGATCGAGCGGGGGGAGAGTACCAAGAGACCCAGTACTTC.

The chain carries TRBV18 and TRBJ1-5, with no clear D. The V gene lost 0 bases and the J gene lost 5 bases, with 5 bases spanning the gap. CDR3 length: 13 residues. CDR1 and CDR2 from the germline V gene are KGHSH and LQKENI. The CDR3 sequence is CASSPPIDQPQHF. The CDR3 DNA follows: TGTGCCAGCTCACCACCGATAGATCAGCCCCAGCATTTT.

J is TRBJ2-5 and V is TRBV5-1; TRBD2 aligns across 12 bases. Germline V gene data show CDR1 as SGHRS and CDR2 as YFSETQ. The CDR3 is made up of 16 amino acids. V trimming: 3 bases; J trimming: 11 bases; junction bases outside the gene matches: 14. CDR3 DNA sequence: TGCGCCAGCAGCTCCAGACTAGCGGGGGCCTACAATGAGCAGTACTTC. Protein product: CASSSRLAGAYNEQYF.

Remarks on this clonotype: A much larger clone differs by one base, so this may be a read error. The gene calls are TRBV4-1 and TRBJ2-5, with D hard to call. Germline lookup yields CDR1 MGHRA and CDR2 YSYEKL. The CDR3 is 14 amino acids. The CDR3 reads CASGQDGVRETQYF. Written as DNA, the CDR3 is TGCGCCAGCGGCCAAGATGGGGTCCGGGAGACCCAGTACTTC.

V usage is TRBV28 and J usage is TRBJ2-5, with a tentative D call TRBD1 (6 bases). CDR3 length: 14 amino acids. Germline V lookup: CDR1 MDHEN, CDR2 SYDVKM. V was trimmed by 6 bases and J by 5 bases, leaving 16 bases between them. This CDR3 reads CASRGGVVWETQYF. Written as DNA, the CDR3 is TGTGCCAGCAGAGGGGGTGTTGTTTGGGAGACCCAGTACTTC. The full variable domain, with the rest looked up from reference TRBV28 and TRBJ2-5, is DVKVTQSSRYLVKRTGEKVFLECVQDMDHENMFWYRQDPGLGLRLIYFSYDVKMKEKGDIPEGYSVSREKKERFSLILESASTNQTSMYLCASRGGVVWETQYFGPGTRLLVL.